This passage covers 23 T cell receptor beta chains from one sample sequenced in a study of T cells in women clearing cervical HPV infection. The assay was immunoSEQ multiplex PCR, and TCRdb's table has in-frame clones only and misses some. The sample's table shows nearly 20,000 clones. Sequenced sample: blood buffy coat. All receptors derive from a woman aged 18-70 years with a cervical HPV16 infection that either progressed to CIN3+ or cleared (not recorded which).

In regard to this clone: The read gets to within 3 residues of the CDR3 end, and the germline J gene fills in the rest. The identical CDR3 is also encoded by other nucleotide sequences in the sample. V and J are TRBV19 and TRBJ1-3, with D possibly being TRBD1 (6 bases). With 7 bases removed from V and 0 bases from J, the gap between germline ends came to 10 bases. The germline CDR1 and CDR2 sequences are LNHDA and SQIVND (reference sequence). The CDR3 contains 14 residues. The sequenced CDR3 bases are TGTGCCAGTACATCACAGGGCTCTGGAAACACC. Translating gives CASTSQGSGNT. The CDR3 in full is CASTSQGSGNTIYF.

Points on this clone: The CDR3 end is not reached by the read, which stops 3 residues before it; the germline J gene fills it in. The chain employs TRBV5-1 and TRBJ2-1; D might be TRBD1 (6 bases). Germline V gives CDR1 SGHRS, CDR2 YFSETQ. Trimming stripped 0 bases from V and 2 bases from J, with 12 bases between. The CDR3 totals 16 residues. CDR3 DNA (partial): TGCGCCAGCAGCTTGGTTCCAGGGGATACCTACAATGAG. Translating gives CASSLVPGDTYNE. The CDR3, in full, reads CASSLVPGDTYNEQFF.

As regards this clone: The read is 3 residues too short to cover the CDR3 end, so that end is filled in from the germline J gene. The chain recombines TRBV5-5 with TRBJ1-3; 8 bases line up with TRBD1. With 4 bases clipped from V and 3 bases from J, the junction kept 6 bases outside the gene matches. The CDR3 is made up of 15 amino acids. Germline CDR1 and CDR2: SGHKS and YYEKEE (reference sequence). The CDR3 reads CASSTRTGNGNTIYF. Incomplete CDR3 DNA: TGTGCCAGCAGCACACGGACAGGGAATGGAAACACC.

As concerns this clone: The CDR3 end is not reached by the read, which stops 3 residues before it; the germline J gene fills it in. The V and J genes are TRBV20-1 and TRBJ2-7; TRBD2 agrees at 12 bases. V lost 3 bases, J lost 4 bases, and 7 bases stayed unmatched. CDR3 length: 15 amino acids. Germline CDR1 reads DFQATT; CDR2 reads SNEGSKA (reference sequence). CDR3: CSARETSGGRYEQYF. CDR3 DNA (partial): TGCAGTGCTAGGGAAACTAGCGGGGGGCGGTACGAG.

Turning to this clone: Read sequence stops 3 residues before the CDR3 end, and the germline J gene provides the missing end. The chain is built from TRBV19 and TRBJ2-3; D possibly corresponds to TRBD2 (7 bases). The CDR3 contains 15 residues. Trimming took 3 bases from V and 1 from J, leaving 11 bases between them. CDR1 LNHDA and CDR2 SQIVND come from the germline V gene (reference sequence). CDR3 sequence: CASSIWGGRTDTQYF. The CDR3 DNA, read in part, is TGTGCCAGTAGTATCTGGGGGGGCCGCACAGATACG.

As to this clone: The DNA ends 3 residues before the CDR3 does, and the rest of the CDR3 is filled in from the germline J gene. The gene calls are TRBV6-2 or TRBV6-3 and TRBJ1-6; D gene unclear. Germline values: CDR1 MNHEY, CDR2 SVGEGT. The CDR3 is 12 amino acids. With 6 bases removed from V and 8 bases from J, the gap between germline ends came to 8 bases. CDR3 sequence reads: CASRDGDSPLHF. The DNA read from the CDR3 is TGTGCCAGCAGAGACGGGGATTCACCC.

Concerning this clone: The sequenced fragment ends 3 residues before the CDR3 boundary, so the rest is inferred from the germline J gene. The chain couples TRBV20-1 to TRBJ2-3; 7 nucleotides agree with TRBD1. Germline V CDR1 and CDR2: DFQATT, SNEGSKA (reference sequence). Trimming took 2 bases from V and 3 from J; bases not matched to a gene: 11. The CDR3 contains 16 residues. The CDR3 protein is CSARPPRQGSTDTQYF. The sequenced CDR3 bases are TGCAGTGCTAGACCCCCTCGACAGGGCTCGACAGATACG.

The CDR3 loop is CASSLYGGQTDTQYF. The sequenced CDR3 bases are TGTGCCAGCAGCTTATATGGGGGCCAAACAGATACG. This sequence joins TRBV7-6 and TRBJ2-3, with a weak D call TRBD1 (6 bases). The observed sequence ends 3 residues before the CDR3 terminus, with the missing tail filled in from the germline J gene. From germline, CDR1 is SGHVS and CDR2 FNYEAQ. Trimming took off 2 bases at V and 3 bases at J, with 12 bases between the two ends. The CDR3 runs 15 residues.

Measured by frequency, this clone is medium-sized. Sequencing ends 3 residues short of the CDR3 end; the germline J gene provides the rest. This chain connects TRBV18 to TRBJ2-6, with 12 positions matching TRBD2. The CDR3 consists of 17 residues. In germline, CDR1 is KGHSH, CDR2 LQKENI. The trim removed 6 bases at V and 0 bases at J, leaving 3 bases unmatched. CDR3 loop: CASSQLAGGSGANVLTF. The CDR3 DNA, read in part, is TGTGCCAGCTCCCAACTAGCGGGGGGCTCTGGGGCCAACGTC.

Partial CDR3 DNA: TGTGCCATCAGGGGACAGGGAGACACTGAA. Protein product: CAIRGQGDTE. The whole CDR3 is CAIRGQGDTEAFF. The chain has TRBV10-3 and TRBJ1-1, with 9 bases fitting TRBD1. The sequence runs out 3 residues before the end of the CDR3; the remainder is reconstructed from the germline J gene. Germline lookup yields CDR1 ENHRY and CDR2 SYGVKD. This CDR3 spans 13 amino acids. Trimming took 6 bases from V and 3 from J; bases not matched to a gene: 2.

Comment on this clone: The sequenced fragment ends 3 residues before the CDR3 boundary, so the rest is inferred from the germline J gene. The genes are TRBV29-1 and TRBJ2-2; 8 bases agree with TRBD2. Germline values: CDR1 SQVTM, CDR2 ANQGSEA. This CDR3 is built from 13 residues. V lost 2 bases to trimming and J lost 5 bases; unmatched junction nucleotides: 1. The CDR3 bases that were read are TGCAGCGTTGAACCTAGCGGGACCGGGGAG. It encodes CSVEPSGTGE. The full CDR3 sequence reads CSVEPSGTGELFF.

Concerning this clone: Read sequence stops 3 residues before the CDR3 end, and the germline J gene provides the missing end. The rearrangement uses TRBV12-5 and TRBJ2-7; 8 nucleotides match TRBD2. In germline, CDR1 is LGHNT, CDR2 FRNRAP. Germline trimming cut 2 bases from V and 2 bases from J; bases unmatched to any gene: 14. The CDR3 is 18 residues long. The CDR3 region is CASGLRMSGAGETYEQYF. CDR3 DNA (partial): TGTGCTAGTGGTTTGAGGATGAGCGGAGCGGGGGAAACCTACGAG.

Concerning this clone itself: The read falls 3 residues short of the CDR3 end, and the missing part is taken from the germline J gene. V usage is TRBV30 and J usage is TRBJ1-6; 10 bases are a match to TRBD1. The CDR3 length is 20 residues. Per the germline V gene, CDR1 is GTSNPN and CDR2 is SVGIG (reference sequence). V gave up 4 bases and J gave up 0 bases; unmatched junction bases: 15. The CDR3 loop is CAWTVLTGGDFSSYNSPLHF. CDR3 DNA (partial): TGTGCCTGGACGGTTTTGACAGGGGGCGATTTTTCCTCCTATAATTCACCC.

The CDR3 bases that were read are TGTGCCAGCTCACCACCTGGCAATACGGGGGTCACAGATACG. Translated: CASSPPGNTGVTDT. Given in full, the CDR3 is CASSPPGNTGVTDTQYF. The genes are TRBV18 and TRBJ2-3; D may be TRBD2 (6 bases). Read sequence stops 3 residues before the CDR3 end, and the germline J gene provides the missing end. CDR3 length: 17 amino acids. Trimming cost V 0 bases and J 2 bases, with 15 bases left between them. CDR1 is KGHSH and CDR2 is LQKENI in the germline V gene.

Comments on this clone: The read is 3 residues too short to cover the CDR3 end, so that end is filled in from the germline J gene. This chain joins TRBV15 and TRBJ1-2; possible D gene TRBD1, 5 bases. The V end lost 3 bases, the J end lost 4 bases, and 12 bases lay between the germline ends. This CDR3 comprises 14 residues. Germline CDR1 LNHNV, CDR2 YYDKDF (reference sequence). The CDR3 reads CATSRAGDGYGYTF. The sequenced part of the CDR3 DNA is TGTGCCACCAGCAGGGCGGGGGACGGCTATGGC.

With respect to this clone: The sequenced fragment ends 3 residues before the CDR3 boundary, so the rest is inferred from the germline J gene. The chain joins TRBV18 to TRBJ1-3, with TRBD1 identical over 8 bases. In germline, CDR1 is KGHSH, CDR2 LQKENI. With 6 bases clipped from V and 4 bases from J, the junction kept 8 bases outside the gene matches. The CDR3 length is 15 residues. The CDR3 protein is CASSLDRGPGNTIYF. The DNA read from the CDR3 is TGTGCCAGCTCGTTAGACAGGGGTCCAGGAAACACC.

A note on this clone: Sequence at one end of the junction differs from germline and may be a read error. The sequence runs out 3 residues before the end of the CDR3; the remainder is reconstructed from the germline J gene. This chain joins TRBV2 and TRBJ1-1, with TRBD1 identical over 7 bases. This CDR3 contains 15 residues. Looked up from germline, CDR1 is SNHLY and CDR2 is FYNNEI. CDR3 in amino acids: CASRNLGQVKTEAFF. Incomplete CDR3 DNA: TGTGCCAGCAGGAACCTTGGACAGGTGAAGACTGAA.

Details on this clone: The read finishes 3 residues shy of the CDR3 end, and the germline J gene is used to complete it. The chain is built from TRBV2 and TRBJ1-4, with D maybe TRBD1 (6 bases). This CDR3 comprises 14 residues. Germline V gene sequence: CDR1 SNHLY, CDR2 FYNNEI. Deletions cut 5 bases from V and 6 bases from J, with 13 bases between. The DNA read from the CDR3 is TGTGCCAGCAGTAAACAGGGCGGTTATGAAAAA. It codes for CASSKQGGYEK. The whole CDR3 region reads CASSKQGGYEKLFF.

In the case of this clone: The read is 3 residues too short to cover the CDR3 end, so that end is filled in from the germline J gene. The chain has TRBV2 and TRBJ2-7; TRBD1 matches at 9 bases. CDR3 size: 12 residues. V was pared by 9 bases and J by 6 bases, with 6 bases of the junction left unmatched. The germline V gene has CDR1 SNHLY and CDR2 FYNNEI. The sequenced part of the CDR3 DNA is TGTGCCAGTGGGACAGGGTATGGCGAG. Its protein is CASGTGYGE. The whole CDR3 sequence is CASGTGYGEQYF. Filled out from reference TRBV2 and TRBJ2-7, the complete variable domain reads EPEVTQTPSHQVTQMGQEVILRCVPISNHLYFYWYRQILGQKVEFLVSFYNNEISEKSEIFDDQFSVERPDGSNFTLKIRSTKLEDSAMYFCASGTGYGEQYFGPGTRLTVT.

For this clone: The observed sequence ends 3 residues before the CDR3 terminus, with the missing tail filled in from the germline J gene. This chain connects TRBV29-1 to TRBJ2-1; the match to TRBD1 covers 7 bases. CDR1 is SQVTM, CDR2 ANQGSEA, per germline. The CDR3 is made up of 14 amino acids. J gave up 7 bases and V 6 bases, and 12 bases lay outside the gene matches. Partial CDR3 DNA: TGCAGCGTGGGACAGCGACTTGCGATAAATGAG. This encodes CSVGQRLAINE. The CDR3, in full, reads CSVGQRLAINEQFF.

Note on this clone: The sequence runs out 3 residues before the end of the CDR3; the remainder is reconstructed from the germline J gene. The chain combines TRBV7-8 with TRBJ2-5; 8 positions agree with TRBD2. Looked up from germline, CDR1 is SGHVS and CDR2 is FQNEAQ. The CDR3 runs 15 residues. The V segment lost 3 bases and the J segment 4 bases; nucleotides outside the gene matches: 7. The covered CDR3 bases are TGTGCCAGCAGCTTGTTAGTCACTAGCGGAGAGACC. As protein: CASSLLVTSGET. In full, the CDR3 reads CASSLLVTSGETQYF.

With regard to this clone: The read halts 3 residues ahead of the CDR3 end, with the missing end drawn from the germline J gene. The chain links TRBV5-1 to TRBJ2-5; D is unresolved. Looked up from germline, CDR1 is SGHRS and CDR2 is YFSETQ. The CDR3 is 15 amino acids. V gave up 1 base and J gave up 1 base, with 11 bases separating them. Here the CDR3 reads CASSLSGQIQETQYF. The part of the CDR3 DNA that was read is TGCGCCAGCAGCTTGTCCGGTCAAATCCAAGAGACC.

A word on this clone: The junction does not match germline at one end; this may be a read error. The CDR3 extends 3 residues past the end of the read, so its final part is completed from the germline J gene. The rearrangement joins TRBV4-2 to TRBJ1-3; possible D gene TRBD1, 5 bases. The CDR3 is made up of 17 amino acids. Germline V CDR1 and CDR2: LGHNA, YNFKEQ. Incomplete CDR3 DNA: TGCGCCAGCAGCCAAGATCGTCGGGGGGGAAGTGGAAACACC. This gives the protein CASSQDRRGGSGNT. The entire CDR3 reads CASSQDRRGGSGNTIYF.